This TCR beta chain was captured by sequencing in a study of T cells in tuberculosis. Study in general: Sequenced TCRs come from CD1B-GMM tetramer-binding T cells.

Assay: immunoSEQ multiplex PCR; the TCRdb copy retains only in-frame clones and omits some. The table shows 55,000 to 65,000 clones, with about four fifths occurring only once. After thawing and overnight rest, PBMC were stained with GMM-loaded CD1B tetramer, viability dye and anti-CD3 for sorting. The lipid loaded on the CD1B tetramers was C32 glucose monomycolate from Rhodococcus equi. Tetramer-sorted PBMC had been CD14 monocyte-depleted before freezing. This sequence was found in an adult woman with latent tuberculosis. The specimen was CD1b-GMM tetramer-negative cells sorted from PBMCs.

CDR3 residues: CASSLGRGLGGYTF. CDR3 nucleotide sequence: TGTGCCAGTAGTCTGGGCAGGGGGTTAGGTGGCTACACCTTC. This chain uses TRBV19 with TRBJ1-2; 7 positions agree with TRBD1. The CDR3 length is 14 residues. Germline V gives CDR1 LNHDA, CDR2 SQIVND (reference sequence). V shed 5 bases and J 7 bases; nucleotides not matched to a gene: 10.